The clone carrying this T cell receptor (beta chain) was detected a few times. Antigen specificity is unknown. This sample stems from a study of OX40 agonist ivuxolimab in advanced cancers. Notes on the study in general: In CD8+ T cells, expanded clones were on average more numerous than in CD4+.

Clones were read by immunoSEQ multiplex PCR, and TCRdb kept only the in-frame ones, dropping some. The sample includes roughly 30,000 clones, about 88% of them seen just once. The length of the CDR3 is 13 residues. With 6 bases clipped from V and 1 base from J, the junction kept 0 bases outside the gene matches. Looked up from germline, CDR1 is MNHNS and CDR2 is SASEGT. The chain has TRBV6-1 and TRBJ2-1; 7 positions match TRBD2. The starting material was CD4+ or CD8+ T cells sorted from blood, obtained in a trial of the OX40 agonist ivuxolimab. The origin of this receptor is an adult with an advanced solid tumor such as melanoma, head and neck, liver or kidney cancer. In DNA form, the CDR3 reads TGTGCCAGCAGCGGGAGGTCCTACAATGAGCAGTTCTTC. Translation: CASSGRSYNEQFF.